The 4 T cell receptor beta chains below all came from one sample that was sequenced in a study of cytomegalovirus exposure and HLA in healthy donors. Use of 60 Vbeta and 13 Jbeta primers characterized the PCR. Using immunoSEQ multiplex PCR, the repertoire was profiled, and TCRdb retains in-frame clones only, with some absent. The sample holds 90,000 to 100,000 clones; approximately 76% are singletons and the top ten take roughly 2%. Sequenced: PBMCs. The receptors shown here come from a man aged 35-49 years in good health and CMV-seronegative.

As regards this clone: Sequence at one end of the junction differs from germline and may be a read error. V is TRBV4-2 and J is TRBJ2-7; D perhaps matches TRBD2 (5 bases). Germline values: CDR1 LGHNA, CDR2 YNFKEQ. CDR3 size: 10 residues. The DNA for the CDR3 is TGTGTCAGCGGTCAGAATGAGCAGTACTTC. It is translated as CVSGQNEQYF.

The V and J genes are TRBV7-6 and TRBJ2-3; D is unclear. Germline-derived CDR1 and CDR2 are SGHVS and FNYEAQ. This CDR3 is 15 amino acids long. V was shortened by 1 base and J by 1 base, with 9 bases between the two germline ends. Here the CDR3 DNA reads TGTGCCAGCAGCTTAGGCTTTGGGCGCACAGATACGCAGTATTTT. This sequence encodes CASSLGFGRTDTQYF.

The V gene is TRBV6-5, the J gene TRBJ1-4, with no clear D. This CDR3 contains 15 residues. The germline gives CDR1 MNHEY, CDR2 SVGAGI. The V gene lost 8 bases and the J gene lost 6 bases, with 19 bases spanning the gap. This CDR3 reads CASATEDLRDEKLFF. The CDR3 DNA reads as TGTGCCAGCGCCACGGAGGACCTTAGGGATGAAAAACTGTTTTTT.

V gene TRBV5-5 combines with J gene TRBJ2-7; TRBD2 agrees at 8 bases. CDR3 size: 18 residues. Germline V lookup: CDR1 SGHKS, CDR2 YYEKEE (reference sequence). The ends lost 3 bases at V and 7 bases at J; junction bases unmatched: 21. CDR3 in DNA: TGTGCCAGCAGCTCCATAAGAAAGCGGGGGAATGGGGAGAGGGAGCAGTACTTC. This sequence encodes CASSSIRKRGNGEREQYF.